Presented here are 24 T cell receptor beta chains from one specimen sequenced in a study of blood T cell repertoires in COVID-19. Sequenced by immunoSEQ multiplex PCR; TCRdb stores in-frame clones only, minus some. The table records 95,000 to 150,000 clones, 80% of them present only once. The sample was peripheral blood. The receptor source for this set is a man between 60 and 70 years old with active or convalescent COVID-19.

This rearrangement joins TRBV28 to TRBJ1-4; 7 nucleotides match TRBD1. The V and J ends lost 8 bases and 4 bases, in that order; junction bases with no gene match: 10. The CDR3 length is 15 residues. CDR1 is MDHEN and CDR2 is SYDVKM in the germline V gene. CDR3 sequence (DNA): TGTGCCAGCTGTGACAGGGAATTGGGTAATGAAAAACTGTTTTTT. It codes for CASCDRELGNEKLFF.

For the CDR3, the DNA is TGCGCCAGCAGCCTGCGCGGGGTGAGGTCCTACAATGAGCAGTTCTTC. Encoded protein: CASSLRGVRSYNEQFF. The chain recombines TRBV4-3 with TRBJ2-1, with D maybe TRBD2 (6 bases). V lost 4 bases and J lost 1, with 14 bases in between. The germline gives CDR1 LGHNA, CDR2 YSLEER. The CDR3 covers 16 residues.

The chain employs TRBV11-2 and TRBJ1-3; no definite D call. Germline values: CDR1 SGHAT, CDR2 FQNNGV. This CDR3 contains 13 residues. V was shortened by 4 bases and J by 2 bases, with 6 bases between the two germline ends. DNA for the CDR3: TGTGCCAGCAGCTATAATCCTGGAAACACCATATATTTT. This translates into CASSYNPGNTIYF.

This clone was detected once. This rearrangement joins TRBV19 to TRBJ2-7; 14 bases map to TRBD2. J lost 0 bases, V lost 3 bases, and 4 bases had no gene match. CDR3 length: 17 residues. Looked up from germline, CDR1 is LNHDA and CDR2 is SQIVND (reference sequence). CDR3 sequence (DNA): TGTGCCAGTAGTATGGGGGGACTAGCGGGAGACTCCTACGAGCAGTACTTC. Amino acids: CASSMGGLAGDSYEQYF.

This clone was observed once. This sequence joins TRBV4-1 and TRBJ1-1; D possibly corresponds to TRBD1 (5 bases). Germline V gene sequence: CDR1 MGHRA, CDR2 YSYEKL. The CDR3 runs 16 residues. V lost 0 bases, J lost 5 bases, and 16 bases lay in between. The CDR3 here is CASSQDWGRVGTEAFF. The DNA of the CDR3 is TGCGCCAGCAGCCAAGATTGGGGCAGGGTGGGAACTGAAGCTTTCTTT.

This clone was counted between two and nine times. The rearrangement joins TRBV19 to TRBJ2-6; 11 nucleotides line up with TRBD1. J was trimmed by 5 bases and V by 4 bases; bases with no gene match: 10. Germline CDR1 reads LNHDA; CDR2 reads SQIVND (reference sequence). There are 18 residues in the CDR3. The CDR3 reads CASSTIRDRGFRANVLTF. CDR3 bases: TGTGCCAGTAGTACGATCCGGGACAGGGGGTTTCGGGCCAACGTCCTGACTTTC.

The CDR3 loop reads CAWSVRRGGITDTQYF. The CDR3 DNA follows: TGTGCCTGGAGTGTACGCAGGGGTGGAATCACAGATACGCAGTATTTT. The gene calls are TRBV30 and TRBJ2-3; TRBD1 might be the D (6 bases). V lost 0 bases and J lost 2, with 15 bases in between. The CDR3 length is 16 residues. The germline CDR1 and CDR2 sequences are GTSNPN and SVGIG (reference sequence).

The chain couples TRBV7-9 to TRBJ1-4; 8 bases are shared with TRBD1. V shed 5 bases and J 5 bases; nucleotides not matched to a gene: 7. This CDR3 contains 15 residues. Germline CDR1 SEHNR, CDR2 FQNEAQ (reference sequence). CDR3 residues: CASSSRDRRNEKLFF. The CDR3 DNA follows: TGTGCCAGCAGCAGCAGGGACAGGAGAAATGAAAAACTGTTTTTT.

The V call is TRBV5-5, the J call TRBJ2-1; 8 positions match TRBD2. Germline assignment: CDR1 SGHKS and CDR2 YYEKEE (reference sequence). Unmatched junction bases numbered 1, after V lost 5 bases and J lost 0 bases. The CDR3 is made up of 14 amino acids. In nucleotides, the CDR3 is TGTGCCAGCAGTGGGACTAGCTCCTACAATGAGCAGTTCTTC. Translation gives CASSGTSSYNEQFF.

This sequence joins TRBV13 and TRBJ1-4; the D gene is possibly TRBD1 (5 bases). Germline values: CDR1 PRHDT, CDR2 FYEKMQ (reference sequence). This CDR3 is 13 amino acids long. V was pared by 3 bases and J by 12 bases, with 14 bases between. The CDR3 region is CASSFRFPGELFF. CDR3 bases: TGTGCCAGCAGCTTCCGGTTCCCGGGGGAACTGTTTTTT.

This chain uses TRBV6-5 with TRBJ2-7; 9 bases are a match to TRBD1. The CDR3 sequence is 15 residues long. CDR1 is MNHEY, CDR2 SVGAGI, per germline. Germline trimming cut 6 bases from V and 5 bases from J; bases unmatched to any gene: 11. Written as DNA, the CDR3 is TGTGCCAGCAGGCGCCACGGGACAGGGTCTAACGAGCAGTACTTC. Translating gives CASRRHGTGSNEQYF.

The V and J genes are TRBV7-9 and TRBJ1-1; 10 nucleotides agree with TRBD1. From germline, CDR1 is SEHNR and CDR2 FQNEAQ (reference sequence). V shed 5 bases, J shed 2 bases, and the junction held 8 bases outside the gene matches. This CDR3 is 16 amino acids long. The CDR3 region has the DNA TGTGCCAGCAGCCGTTCCGGGACAGGGGACAACACTGAAGCTTTCTTT. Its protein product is CASSRSGTGDNTEAFF.

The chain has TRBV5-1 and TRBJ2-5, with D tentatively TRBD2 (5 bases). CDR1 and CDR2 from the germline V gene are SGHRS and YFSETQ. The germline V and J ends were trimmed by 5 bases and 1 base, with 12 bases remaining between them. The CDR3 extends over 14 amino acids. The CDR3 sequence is CASRRADPQETQYF. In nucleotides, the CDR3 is TGCGCCAGCAGGCGGGCAGATCCCCAAGAGACCCAGTACTTC.

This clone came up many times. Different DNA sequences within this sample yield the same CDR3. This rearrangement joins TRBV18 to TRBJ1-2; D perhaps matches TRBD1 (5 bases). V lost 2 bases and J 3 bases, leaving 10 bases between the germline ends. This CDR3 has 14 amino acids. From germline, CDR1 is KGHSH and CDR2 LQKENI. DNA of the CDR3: TGTGCCAGCTCACCATCTCTCAGGGACTATGGCTACACCTTC. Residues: CASSPSLRDYGYTF.

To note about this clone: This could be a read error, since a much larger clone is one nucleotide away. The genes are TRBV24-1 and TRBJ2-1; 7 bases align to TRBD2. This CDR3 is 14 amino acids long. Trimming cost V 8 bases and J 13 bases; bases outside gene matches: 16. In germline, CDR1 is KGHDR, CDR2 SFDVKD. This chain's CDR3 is CATTGRENRRVQFF. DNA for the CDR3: TGTGCCACCACTGGGCGGGAGAACCGAAGGGTACAGTTCTTC.

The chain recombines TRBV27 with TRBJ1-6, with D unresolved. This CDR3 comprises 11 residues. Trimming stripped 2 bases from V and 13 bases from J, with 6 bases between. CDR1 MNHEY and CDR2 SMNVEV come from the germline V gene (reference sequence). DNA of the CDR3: TGTGCCAGCAGTTTAGCCGGGCCCCTCCACTTT. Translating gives CASSLAGPLHF.

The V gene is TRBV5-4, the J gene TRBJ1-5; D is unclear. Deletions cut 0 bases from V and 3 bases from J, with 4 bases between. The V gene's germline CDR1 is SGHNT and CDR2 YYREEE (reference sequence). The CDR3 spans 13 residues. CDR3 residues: CASSLDNNQPQHF. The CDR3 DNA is TGTGCCAGCAGCTTGGACAACAATCAGCCCCAGCATTTT.

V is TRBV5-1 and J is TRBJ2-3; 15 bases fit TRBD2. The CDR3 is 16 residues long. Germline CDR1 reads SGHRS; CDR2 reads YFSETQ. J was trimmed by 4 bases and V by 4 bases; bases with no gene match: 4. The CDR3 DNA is TGCGCCAGCAGCCTCGGGACTAGCGGGAGGCCAGATACGCAGTATTTT. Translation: CASSLGTSGRPDTQYF. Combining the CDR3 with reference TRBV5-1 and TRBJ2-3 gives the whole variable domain KAGVTQTPRYLIKTRGQQVTLSCSPISGHRSVSWYQQTPGQGLQFLFEYFSETQRNKGNFPGRFSGRQFSNSRSEMNVSTLELGDSALYLCASSLGTSGRPDTQYFGPGTRLTVL.

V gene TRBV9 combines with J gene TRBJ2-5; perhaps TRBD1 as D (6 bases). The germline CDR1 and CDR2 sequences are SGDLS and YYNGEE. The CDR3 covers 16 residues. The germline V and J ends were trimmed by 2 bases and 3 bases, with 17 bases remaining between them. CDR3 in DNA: TGTGCCAGCAGCGTCCCTTTACAGGGATTGGAAGAGACCCAGTACTTC. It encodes CASSVPLQGLEETQYF.

The CDR3 region is CASSILRGSSGNTIYF. Here the CDR3 DNA reads TGTGCCAGCAGTATCCTTCGGGGGAGCTCTGGAAACACCATATATTTT. The V call is TRBV6-2 or TRBV6-3, the J call TRBJ1-3, with D perhaps matching TRBD1 (5 bases). The V gene's germline CDR1 is MNHEY and CDR2 SVGEGT. CDR3 length: 16 residues. V shed 5 bases and J shed 0 bases, with 14 bases lying between them.

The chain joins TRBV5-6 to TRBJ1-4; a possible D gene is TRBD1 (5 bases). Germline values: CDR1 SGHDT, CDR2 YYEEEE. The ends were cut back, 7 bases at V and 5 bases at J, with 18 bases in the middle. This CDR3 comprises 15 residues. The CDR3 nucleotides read TGTGCCAGCCTCAACTGGGGCGGTGCAAATGAAAAACTGTTTTTT. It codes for CASLNWGGANEKLFF.

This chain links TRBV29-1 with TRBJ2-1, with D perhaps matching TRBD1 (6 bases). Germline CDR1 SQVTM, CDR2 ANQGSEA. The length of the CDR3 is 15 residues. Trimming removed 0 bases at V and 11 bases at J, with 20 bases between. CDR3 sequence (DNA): TGCAGCGTTGAAGACCCCCTCCGACAGGCCCCAAAGCAGTTCTTC. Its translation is CSVEDPLRQAPKQFF.

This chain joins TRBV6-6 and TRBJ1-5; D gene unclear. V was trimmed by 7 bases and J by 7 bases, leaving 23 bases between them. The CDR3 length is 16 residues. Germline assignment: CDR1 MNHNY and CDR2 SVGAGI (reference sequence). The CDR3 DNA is TGTGCCAGCACCTGGGTGGATAACCCCTCGAGGCAGCCCCAGCATTTT. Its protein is CASTWVDNPSRQPQHF.

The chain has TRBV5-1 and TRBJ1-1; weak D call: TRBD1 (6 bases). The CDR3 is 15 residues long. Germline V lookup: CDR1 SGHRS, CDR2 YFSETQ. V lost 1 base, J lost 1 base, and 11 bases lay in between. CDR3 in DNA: TGCGCCAGCAGCTTGACAGGGATCCAGAACACTGAAGCTTTCTTT. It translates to CASSLTGIQNTEAFF.